The 24 T cell receptor beta chains presented below share a single source sample, sequenced in a study of T-cell memory formation after mild COVID-19. TCRdb re-called the 5' RACE reads with MiXCR, one entry per CDR3 protein. Of 450,000 or so distinct CDR3 sequences listed, around a quarter are singletons. What was sequenced was PBMCs or a T cell subset sorted from them (not recorded which). These receptors originate from an adult woman who had mild COVID-19 (a few samples of this study predate the infection). Cell type and time point are not known.

J is TRBJ2-1 and V is TRBV25-1; a weak D match, TRBD1 (5 bases). CDR3 length: 15 residues. Germline lookup yields CDR1 MGHDK and CDR2 SYGVNS. V lost 2 bases to trimming and J lost 4 bases, with 12 bases between them. This CDR3 reads CASSEGRVRYNEQFF. The CDR3, as DNA: TGTGCCAGCAGTGAAGGCAGGGTTAGGTACAATGAGCAGTTCTTC.

The rearrangement joins TRBV7-2 to TRBJ2-3; D uncertain. Trimming took off 3 bases at V and 3 bases at J, with 4 bases between the two ends. Looked up from germline, CDR1 is SGHTA and CDR2 is FQGNSA. The CDR3 is 12 amino acids. In DNA form, the CDR3 reads TGTGCCAGCAGCTTTATGACAGATACGCAGTATTTT. This translates into CASSFMTDTQYF. Filled out from reference TRBV7-2 and TRBJ2-3, the complete variable domain reads GAGVSQSPSNKVTEKGKDVELRCDPISGHTALYWYRQSLGQGLEFLIYFQGNSAPDKSGLPSDRFSAERTGGSVSTLTIQRTQQEDSAVYLCASSFMTDTQYFGPGTRLTVL.

CDR3 in DNA: TGTGCCAGCAGCCCTAGCGGTCTCCGGGACGAGCAGTACTTC. Its translation is CASSPSGLRDEQYF. V gene TRBV5-6 combines with J gene TRBJ2-7; 7 bases are a match to TRBD2. The CDR3 consists of 14 residues. The V gene's germline CDR1 is SGHDT and CDR2 YYEEEE. The V gene end was trimmed by 4 bases and the J gene end by 5 bases; junction bases not matched to a gene: 9.

The rearrangement uses TRBV7-8 and TRBJ2-1; 8 nucleotides agree with TRBD1. The CDR3 contains 15 residues. Germline assignment: CDR1 SGHVS and CDR2 FQNEAQ. After removal of 6 bases from V and 5 bases from J, the junction contained 9 bases not matched to a gene. CDR3 region: CASRRNRDRNNEQFF. The CDR3 DNA is TGTGCCAGCAGACGAAATAGGGACAGGAACAATGAGCAGTTCTTC.

V and J are TRBV10-3 and TRBJ2-7; 9 bases line up with TRBD1. Germline V gives CDR1 ENHRY, CDR2 SYGVKD. This CDR3 region has 14 residues. Trimming at V came to 6 bases and at J to 0 bases, leaving 3 bases not matched to a gene. The CDR3 loop reads CAIRPGQGSYEQYF. The CDR3 nucleotides are TGTGCCATCAGGCCGGGACAGGGCTCCTACGAGCAGTACTTC.

This clonotype was seen more than once but under ten times. The chain links TRBV7-8 to TRBJ2-5; D tentatively fits TRBD1 or TRBD2 (5 bases each). Trimming removed 5 bases from V and 5 bases from J, with 15 bases in between. This CDR3 comprises 14 residues. Germline V lookup: CDR1 SGHVS, CDR2 FQNEAQ. CDR3 sequence (DNA): TGTGCCAGCAGCCCCTGGGACCAAGGGGAGACCCAGTACTTC. Translating gives CASSPWDQGETQYF.

This clonotype occurred a few times. This chain connects TRBV10-3 to TRBJ1-2, with 8 bases that match TRBD1. The CDR3 contains 14 residues. V was clipped by 10 bases and J by 5 bases; unmatched bases: 12. Germline CDR1 and CDR2: ENHRY and SYGVKD. CDR3 nucleotide sequence: TGTGCCACCCTAGGACAGGGCGTTGGTTATGGCTACACCTTC. It codes for CATLGQGVGYGYTF.

V gene TRBV13 combines with J gene TRBJ2-1, with TRBD2 matching 11 bases. V shed 1 base, J shed 8 bases, and the junction held 7 bases outside the gene matches. The CDR3 has 16 residues. CDR1 and CDR2 from the germline V gene are PRHDT and FYEKMQ (reference sequence). The CDR3 DNA is TGTGCCAGCAGCTTAGAAAGTACTAGCGGGAGCTATGAGCAGTTCTTC. This encodes CASSLESTSGSYEQFF. Looking up the rest from reference TRBV13 and TRBJ2-1 gives the full variable domain: AAGVIQSPRHLIKEKRETATLKCYPIPRHDTVYWYQQGPGQDPQFLISFYEKMQSDKGSIPDRFSAQQFSDYHSELNMSSLELGDSALYFCASSLESTSGSYEQFFGPGTRLTVL.

V is TRBV18 and J is TRBJ1-1; unclear D gene. The CDR3 consists of 14 residues. Germline V gene data show CDR1 as KGHSH and CDR2 as LQKENI. Trimming took off 1 base at V and 1 base at J, with 7 bases between the two ends. In DNA form, the CDR3 reads TGTGCCAGCTCACCACAGGACGGGAACACTGAAGCTTTCTTT. This translates into CASSPQDGNTEAFF.

The gene calls are TRBV29-1 and TRBJ2-7; unclear D gene. The V gene lost 6 bases and the J gene lost 5 bases, with 14 bases spanning the gap. CDR3 size: 12 residues. From germline, CDR1 is SQVTM and CDR2 ANQGSEA. CDR3 amino acids: CSVRRQINEQYF. The DNA for the CDR3 is TGCAGCGTCCGGCGGCAGATCAACGAGCAGTACTTC.

The sample holds a few counts of this clonotype. The chain links TRBV4-2 to TRBJ1-2; 7 bases map to TRBD1. V dropped 5 bases and J dropped 10; count of bases not matched to a gene: 16. The CDR3 has 15 amino acids. Germline V CDR1 and CDR2: LGHNA, YNFKEQ. The CDR3 is CASSEPQGLDGFYTF. CDR3 DNA: TGTGCCAGCAGCGAACCACAGGGGTTGGACGGTTTCTACACCTTC.

The CDR3 here is CASSETSPAGGGELFF. CDR3 DNA: TGTGCCAGCAGCGAAACCAGCCCCGCCGGCGGCGGGGAGCTGTTTTTT. The rearrangement uses TRBV14 and TRBJ2-2; D not certain. With 5 bases removed from V and 7 bases from J, the gap between germline ends came to 20 bases. Germline CDR1 and CDR2: SGHDN and FVKESK. The CDR3 runs 16 residues.

The sample holds a few counts of this clonotype. This chain joins TRBV20-1 and TRBJ2-2, with D unresolved. Germline-derived CDR1 and CDR2 are DFQATT and SNEGSKA (reference sequence). This CDR3 contains 12 residues. V lost 1 base, J lost 11 bases, and 11 bases lay in between. CDR3 bases: TGCAGTGCTAGAGGAATTTTCCCCGAGCTGTTTTTT. Translating it yields CSARGIFPELFF.

This clonotype was seen only a few times. The chain links TRBV5-6 to TRBJ2-5; no firm D call. Germline V gives CDR1 SGHDT, CDR2 YYEEEE. Deletions cut 4 bases from V and 1 base from J, with 14 bases between. CDR3 size: 15 residues. CDR3 region: CASSLLGPIQETQYF. DNA for the CDR3: TGTGCCAGCAGCCTACTCGGGCCCATCCAAGAGACCCAGTACTTC. Together with reference TRBV5-6 and TRBJ2-5, the CDR3 gives the full variable domain: DAGVTQSPTHLIKTRGQQVTLRCSPKSGHDTVSWYQQALGQGPQFIFQYYEEEERQRGNFPDRFSGHQFPNYSSELNVNALLLGDSALYLCASSLLGPIQETQYFGPGTRLLVL.

The genes are TRBV7-2 and TRBJ2-2; unclear D gene. Germline values: CDR1 SGHTA, CDR2 FQGNSA. V gave up 2 bases and J gave up 3 bases, with 7 bases separating them. The CDR3 covers 14 residues. The DNA of the CDR3 is TGTGCCAGCAGCTTAACTCTCTACACCGGGGAGCTGTTTTTT. Its translation: CASSLTLYTGELFF.

This chain links TRBV15 with TRBJ2-5, with no clear D. Per germline, CDR1 LNHNV and CDR2 YYDKDF (reference sequence). The CDR3 totals 12 residues. The V end was cut by 3 bases, the J end by 1 base, with 3 bases between. For the CDR3, the DNA is TGTGCCACCAGCAGGATCCAAGAGACCCAGTACTTC. It translates to CATSRIQETQYF.

CDR3 amino acids: CSVEGGRGYEQYF. CDR3 nucleotide sequence: TGCAGCGTTGAGGGGGGACGGGGCTACGAGCAGTACTTC. The chain employs TRBV29-1 and TRBJ2-7, with D possibly TRBD2 on 6 matching bases. Germline CDR1 reads SQVTM; CDR2 reads ANQGSEA. CDR3 size: 13 residues. V lost 3 bases and J 3 bases, leaving 12 bases between the germline ends.

This clonotype has only a few counts. The chain employs TRBV30 and TRBJ2-7; 7 bases are shared with TRBD1. The CDR3 is made up of 12 amino acids. Trimming removed 7 bases from V and 3 bases from J; junction bases left unmatched: 6. The germline V gene encodes CDR1 GTSNPN and CDR2 SVGIG (reference sequence). The CDR3 loop is CASTGYGYEQYF. CDR3 DNA sequence: TGTGCCTCGACAGGGTACGGCTACGAGCAGTACTTC.

The J gene is TRBJ2-5, the V gene TRBV25-1; D is perhaps TRBD2 (5 bases). CDR1 and CDR2 (germline): MGHDK, SYGVNS. Trimming left V 1 base short and J 4 bases short, with 16 bases between. The CDR3 consists of 16 residues. CDR3 in amino acids: CASSEFGESGGETQYF. The DNA of the CDR3 is TGTGCCAGCAGTGAATTCGGGGAGTCTGGAGGAGAGACCCAGTACTTC. Supplemented by reference TRBV25-1 and TRBJ2-5, the full variable domain reads EADIYQTPRYLVIGTGKKITLECSQTMGHDKMYWYQQDPGMELHLIHYSYGVNSTEKGDLSSESTVSRIRTEHFPLTLESARPSHTSQYLCASSEFGESGGETQYFGPGTRLLVL.

The chain uses TRBV6-6 and TRBJ1-4; D is undetermined. The CDR3 length is 16 residues. V lost 0 bases and J lost 5, with 13 bases in between. The germline V gene encodes CDR1 MNHNY and CDR2 SVGAGI (reference sequence). The CDR3 DNA reads as TGTGCCAGCAGTTACTCGCACGGAGGAGGGAATGAAAAACTGTTTTTT. Encoded protein: CASSYSHGGGNEKLFF.

This clonotype was counted a few times. V and J are TRBV19 and TRBJ1-2; D gene unclear. V lost 5 bases and J 0 bases, leaving 10 bases between the germline ends. CDR1 is LNHDA, CDR2 SQIVND, per germline (reference sequence). The CDR3 is 14 amino acids. CDR3 sequence reads: CASSWAETNYGYTF. DNA for the CDR3: TGTGCCAGTAGTTGGGCAGAAACTAACTATGGCTACACCTTC.

This sequence joins TRBV6-2 or TRBV6-3 and TRBJ1-1, with 7 bases lining up with TRBD1. From germline, CDR1 is MNHEY and CDR2 SVGEGT. The CDR3 extends over 15 amino acids. Germline trimming cut 2 bases from V and 4 bases from J; bases unmatched to any gene: 7. The CDR3 is CASSYAGRGSTEAFF. CDR3 sequence (DNA): TGTGCCAGCAGTTACGCGGGCAGGGGGTCCACTGAAGCTTTCTTT.

This clonotype turned up a few times. V gene TRBV7-6 combines with J gene TRBJ2-2; no firm D call. CDR3 size: 14 residues. Germline lookup yields CDR1 SGHVS and CDR2 FNYEAQ. The V gene lost 5 bases and the J gene lost 4 bases, with 11 bases spanning the gap. Written as DNA, the CDR3 is TGTGCCAGCAGCCAAGGAGATGGCACCGGGGAGCTGTTTTTT. It codes for CASSQGDGTGELFF.

The rearrangement joins TRBV3-1 to TRBJ2-3; 8 bases map to TRBD2. Trimming took 4 bases from V and 4 from J; bases not matched to a gene: 10. The CDR3 covers 16 residues. The germline gives CDR1 LGHDT, CDR2 YNNKEL (reference sequence). The CDR3 loop is CASSRSNRRGADTQYF. The CDR3 nucleotides read TGTGCCAGCAGCCGATCCAACAGGCGGGGGGCAGATACGCAGTATTTT.